This is a list of T cell receptor beta chains from one sample in a study of blood T cell repertoires in COVID-19. Some clones are missing from TCRdb's copy, which holds only in-frame ones; the method was immunoSEQ multiplex PCR. The profile covers tens of thousands of clones, with roughly four fifths appearing a single time and under 35% taken by the ten largest. Sequenced: peripheral blood. These TCRs come from a human donor in a cohort sampled during active COVID-19. Both conserved end residues are trimmed from each CDR3.

V: TRBV28
CDR3: ATQGFNYGYT

V: TRBV5-1
CDR3: ASRPGQGTFYGYT

V: TRBV18
CDR3: ASSPPGQGTGSGGYT

V: TRBV7-3
CDR3: ASSSGQGRRGSTDTQY

V: TRBV21-1
CDR3: ASRPGQGNNEQF

V: TRBV4-1
CDR3: ASSRAIRDLNTEAF

V: TRBV5-1
CDR3: ASSFDINTGELF

V: TRBV7-3
CDR3: ASRIWGGEQY

V: TRBV9
CDR3: ASSGGTSGAYAKF

V: TRBV10-3
CDR3: AISAGNEQF

V: TRBV15
CDR3: ATSRARQPAHGYT

V: TRBV28
CDR3: ASSFQGGGTDTQY

V: TRBV6-5
CDR3: ASGRTNYGYT

V: TRBV4-1
CDR3: ASSIRETGASYEQY

V: TRBV24-1
CDR3: ATSLTSGGLNEQF

V: TRBV7-2
CDR3: ASSLFLRLAGEDTQY

V: TRBV7-9
CDR3: ASSTRTSGGGETQY

V: TRBV24-1
CDR3: ATSDLGQGRNEQY

V: TRBV6-1
CDR3: ASSDPYRDEKLF

V: TRBV7-2
CDR3: ASSYSRGPANTGELF

V: TRBV2
CDR3: ASTIGGSSYNEQF

V: TRBV5-1
CDR3: ASSLYLRENTGELF

V: TRBV19
CDR3: ASSAGMFETFYEQY

V: TRBV30
CDR3: AWGRGVPYEQY

V: TRBV9
CDR3: ASSVYDRPAYNEQF

V: TRBV30
CDR3: AWGTGWDSPLH

V: TRBV6-1
CDR3: ASSDHTGFGYT

V: TRBV7-2
CDR3: ASSPRGTGDQPQH

V: TRBV2
CDR3: ASTRLAGAPDTQY

V: TRBV2
CDR3: ASSEALAGGEQY

V: TRBV19
CDR3: ASEAARNTEAF